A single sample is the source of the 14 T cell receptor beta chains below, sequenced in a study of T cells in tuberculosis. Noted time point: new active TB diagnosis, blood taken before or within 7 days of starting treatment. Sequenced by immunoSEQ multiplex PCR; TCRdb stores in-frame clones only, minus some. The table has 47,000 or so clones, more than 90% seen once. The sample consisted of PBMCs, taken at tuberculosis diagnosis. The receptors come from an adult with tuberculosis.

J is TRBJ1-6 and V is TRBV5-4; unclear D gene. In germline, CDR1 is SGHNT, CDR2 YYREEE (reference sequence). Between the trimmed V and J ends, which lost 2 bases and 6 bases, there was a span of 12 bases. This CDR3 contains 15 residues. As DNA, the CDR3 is TGTGCCAGCAGCTTAGAACCTCCGGTTAATTCACCCCTCCACTTT. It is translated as CASSLEPPVNSPLHF.

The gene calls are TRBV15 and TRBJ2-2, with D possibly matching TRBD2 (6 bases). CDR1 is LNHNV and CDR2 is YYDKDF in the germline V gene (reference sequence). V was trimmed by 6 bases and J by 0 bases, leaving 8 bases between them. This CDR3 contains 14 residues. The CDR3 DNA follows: TGTGCCACCAGGGGAGGTTCGAACACCGGGGAGCTGTTTTTT. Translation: CATRGGSNTGELFF.

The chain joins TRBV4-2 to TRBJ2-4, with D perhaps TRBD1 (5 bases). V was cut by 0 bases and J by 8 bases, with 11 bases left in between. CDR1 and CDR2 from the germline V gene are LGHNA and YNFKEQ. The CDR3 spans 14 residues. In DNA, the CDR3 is TGTGCCAGCAGCCAAGATAGGGGTCGGGACATTCAGTACTTC. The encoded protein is CASSQDRGRDIQYF.

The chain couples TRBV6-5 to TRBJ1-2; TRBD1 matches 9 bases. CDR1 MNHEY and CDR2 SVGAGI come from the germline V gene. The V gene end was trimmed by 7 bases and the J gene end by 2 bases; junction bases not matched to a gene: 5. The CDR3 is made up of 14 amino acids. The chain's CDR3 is CASKGTGRNYGYTF. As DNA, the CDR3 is TGTGCCAGCAAAGGGACAGGGCGGAACTATGGCTACACCTTC.

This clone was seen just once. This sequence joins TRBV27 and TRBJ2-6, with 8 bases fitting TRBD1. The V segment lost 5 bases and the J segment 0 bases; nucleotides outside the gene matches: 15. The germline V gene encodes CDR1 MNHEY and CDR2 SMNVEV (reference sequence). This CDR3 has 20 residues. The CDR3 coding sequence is TGTGCCAGCAGTCCTAAAGGGAGGACAGGGTGGGGCTCTGGGGCCAACGTCCTGACTTTC. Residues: CASSPKGRTGWGSGANVLTF.

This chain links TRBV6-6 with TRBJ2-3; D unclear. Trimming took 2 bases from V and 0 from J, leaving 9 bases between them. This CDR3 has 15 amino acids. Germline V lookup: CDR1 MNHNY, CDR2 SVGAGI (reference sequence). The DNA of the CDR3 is TGTGCCAGCAGTTACCCCCTCAGGAGCACAGATACGCAGTATTTT. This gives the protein CASSYPLRSTDTQYF.

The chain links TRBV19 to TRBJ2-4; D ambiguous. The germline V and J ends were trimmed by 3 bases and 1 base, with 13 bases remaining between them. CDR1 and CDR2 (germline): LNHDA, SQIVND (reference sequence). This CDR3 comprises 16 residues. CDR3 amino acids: CASSMVPGTAKNIQYF. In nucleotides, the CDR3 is TGTGCCAGTAGTATGGTCCCAGGAACGGCCAAAAACATTCAGTACTTC.

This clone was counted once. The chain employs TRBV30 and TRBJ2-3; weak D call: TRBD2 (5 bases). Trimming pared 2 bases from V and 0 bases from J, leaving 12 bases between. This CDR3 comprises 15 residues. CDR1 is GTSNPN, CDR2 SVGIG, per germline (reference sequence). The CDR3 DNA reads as TGTGCCTGGAGTCGAGGTAGCGTCAGCACAGATACGCAGTATTTT. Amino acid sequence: CAWSRGSVSTDTQYF.

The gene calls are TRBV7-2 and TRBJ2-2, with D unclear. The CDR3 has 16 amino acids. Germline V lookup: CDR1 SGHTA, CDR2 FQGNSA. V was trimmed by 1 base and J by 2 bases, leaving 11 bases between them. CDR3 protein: CASSLVAPLNTGELFF. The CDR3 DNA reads TGTGCCAGCAGCTTAGTAGCTCCACTTAACACCGGGGAGCTGTTTTTT.

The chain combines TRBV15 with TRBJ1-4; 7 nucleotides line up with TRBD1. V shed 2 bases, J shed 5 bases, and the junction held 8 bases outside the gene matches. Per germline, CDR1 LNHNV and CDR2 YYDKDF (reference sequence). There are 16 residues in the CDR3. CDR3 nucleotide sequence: TGTGCCACCAGCAGAACGCGACAGGGCCTGAATGAAAAACTGTTTTTT. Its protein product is CATSRTRQGLNEKLFF. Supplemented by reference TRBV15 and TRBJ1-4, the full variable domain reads DAMVIQNPRYQVTQFGKPVTLSCSQTLNHNVMYWYQQKSSQAPKLLFHYYDKDFNNEADTPDNFQSRRPNTSFCFLDIRSPGLGDTAMYLCATSRTRQGLNEKLFFGSGTQLSVL.

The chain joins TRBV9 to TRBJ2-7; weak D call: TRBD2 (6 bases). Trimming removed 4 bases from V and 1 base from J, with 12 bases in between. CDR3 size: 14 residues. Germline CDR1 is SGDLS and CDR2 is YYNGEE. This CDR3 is CASSPSVTSYEQYF. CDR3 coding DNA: TGTGCCAGCAGCCCTAGCGTAACGTCCTACGAGCAGTACTTC.

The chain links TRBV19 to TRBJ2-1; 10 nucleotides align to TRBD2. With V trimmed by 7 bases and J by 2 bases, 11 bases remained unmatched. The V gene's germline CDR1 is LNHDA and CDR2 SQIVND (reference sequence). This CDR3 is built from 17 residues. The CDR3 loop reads CASIAPPTSGTYNEQFF. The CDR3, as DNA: TGTGCCAGTATTGCCCCACCTACTAGCGGGACCTACAATGAGCAGTTCTTC.

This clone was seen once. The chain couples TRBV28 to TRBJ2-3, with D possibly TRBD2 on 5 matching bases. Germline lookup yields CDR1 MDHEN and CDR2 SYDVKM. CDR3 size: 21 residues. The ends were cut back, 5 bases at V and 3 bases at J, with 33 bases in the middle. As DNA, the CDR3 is TGTGCCAGCAGTCCCCGACTAATTCTAGTTGGCCCCGAATTGGTGACAGATACGCAGTATTTT. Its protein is CASSPRLILVGPELVTDTQYF.

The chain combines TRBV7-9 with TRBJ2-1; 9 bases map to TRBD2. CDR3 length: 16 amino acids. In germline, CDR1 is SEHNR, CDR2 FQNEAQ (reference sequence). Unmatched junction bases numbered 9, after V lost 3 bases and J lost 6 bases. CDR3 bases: TGTGCCAGCAGCTTCGACGCAGCGGGAGGTACCAATGAGCAGTTCTTC. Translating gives CASSFDAAGGTNEQFF. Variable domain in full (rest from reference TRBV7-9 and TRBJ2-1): DTGVSQNPRHKITKRGQNVTFRCDPISEHNRLYWYRQTLGQGPEFLTYFQNEAQLEKSRLLSDRFSAERPKGSFSTLEIQRTEQGDSAMYLCASSFDAAGGTNEQFFGPGTRLTVL.